The TCR beta chain described here comes from a study of beta chain features in type 1 diabetes. As for the study in general: Age, gender and cell yields were alike across patients and healthy donors. Broader study findings: Shortening that was moderate but significant affected the TCRB CDR3s of Type 1 diabetes patients in all four CD4+ subsets. Type 1 diabetes patients had VDJ junctions that carried fewer insertions and more deletions.

The isolated RNA, all of it, was reverse transcribed, so expressed TCRB transcripts were what got sequenced. The repertoire was sequenced with immunoSEQ multiplex PCR; TCRdb's copy has only in-frame clones and lacks some. The sample lists over 700,000 clones, roughly 15% seen once, with 0.023% in the top ten. Cells sorted by CD45RO/CCR7/CD25/CD127/CD95/CD27 comprised CD4+ naive, central memory, regulatory and stem cell-like memory cells. This clone was seen only a few times. The antigen remains undetermined. The germline V gene has CDR1 LNHNV and CDR2 YYDKDF (reference sequence). V lost 1 base and J 6 bases, leaving 16 bases between the germline ends. This CDR3 contains 16 residues.

The specimen sequenced was naive CD4+ T cells from blood. The receptor comes from a woman under 30 in good health. This chain joins TRBV15 and TRBJ1-5, with a weak D call TRBD1 (5 bases). DNA for the CDR3: TGTGCCACCAGCAGAGGTGGGGGGACGCGGACTCAGCCCCAGCATTTT. The encoded protein is CATSRGGGTRTQPQHF.